A selection of T cell receptor beta chains follows, all from one sample in a study of blood T cell repertoires in COVID-19. Assay: immunoSEQ multiplex PCR; the TCRdb copy retains only in-frame clones and omits some. The table records hundreds of thousands of clones, under 95% of them present only once. The sequenced sample consisted of PBMCs or T cells enriched from blood (not recorded which). Receptor source: a man aged 60 to 75 who had recovered from COVID-19. Both conserved end residues are part of each CDR3. Fields, in order: V gene, clone size, D gene, J gene, CDR3 protein, CDR3 DNA. D genes are given only for firm matches. Clone size, where shown, is once, few, many, or a class for clones that have expanded.

v_gene: TRBV27
abundance: NA
d_gene: TRBD2
j_gene: TRBJ2-1
CDR3aa: CASTRLAGDNEQFF
CDR3nt: TGTGCCAGCACTAGACTAGCGGGGGACAATGAGCAGTTCTTC

v_gene: TRBV6-5
abundance: NA
d_gene: TRBD1
j_gene: TRBJ1-2
CDR3aa: CASSSTRTGGRGYTF
CDR3nt: TGTGCCAGCAGTTCAACTCGGACAGGGGGCCGTGGCTACACCTTC

v_gene: TRBV23-1
abundance: NA
d_gene: NA
j_gene: TRBJ2-7
CDR3aa: CASSHHRDKDYEQYF
CDR3nt: TGCGCCAGCAGTCACCACCGGGACAAGGACTACGAGCAGTACTTC

v_gene: TRBV5-6
abundance: NA
d_gene: TRBD1
j_gene: TRBJ2-1
CDR3aa: CASSLGIGQGTYNEQFF
CDR3nt: TGTGCCAGCAGCTTGGGGATCGGACAGGGGACCTACAATGAGCAGTTCTTC

v_gene: TRBV5-1
abundance: NA
d_gene: TRBD2
j_gene: TRBJ2-5
CDR3aa: CASSLTAGQETQYF
CDR3nt: TGCGCCAGCAGCTTAACAGCGGGACAAGAGACCCAGTACTTC

v_gene: TRBV5-1
abundance: NA
d_gene: TRBD2
j_gene: TRBJ2-1
CDR3aa: CASSLTSGPYNEQFF
CDR3nt: TGCGCCAGCAGCTTAACTAGCGGACCGTACAATGAGCAGTTCTTC

v_gene: TRBV18
abundance: NA
d_gene: NA
j_gene: TRBJ2-6
CDR3aa: CASSPPGVGGANVLTF
CDR3nt: TGTGCCAGCTCACCACCAGGGGTTGGTGGGGCCAACGTCCTGACTTTC

v_gene: TRBV7-2
abundance: once
d_gene: NA
j_gene: TRBJ1-1
CDR3aa: CASRSRQDSNTEAFF
CDR3nt: TGTGCCAGCAGATCCCGACAGGACTCGAACACTGAAGCTTTCTTT

v_gene: TRBV5-6
abundance: NA
d_gene: TRBD1
j_gene: TRBJ2-3
CDR3aa: CASSLFRGQGDTQYF
CDR3nt: TGTGCCAGCAGCTTGTTCAGGGGGCAAGGAGATACGCAGTATTTT

v_gene: TRBV18
abundance: NA
d_gene: NA
j_gene: TRBJ1-3
CDR3aa: CASAGDTGNTIYF
CDR3nt: TGTGCCAGCGCAGGGGATACTGGAAACACCATATATTTT

v_gene: TRBV6-4
abundance: NA
d_gene: NA
j_gene: TRBJ1-1
CDR3aa: CASSGTFGSEAFF
CDR3nt: TGTGCCAGCAGTGGGACATTTGGATCTGAAGCTTTCTTT

v_gene: TRBV4-2
abundance: NA
d_gene: NA
j_gene: TRBJ1-6
CDR3aa: CASSQDPRQDQNSPLHF
CDR3nt: TGTGCCAGCAGCCAAGATCCCAGACAGGACCAAAATTCACCCCTCCACTTT

v_gene: TRBV19
abundance: NA
d_gene: NA
j_gene: TRBJ2-7
CDR3aa: CASSSVGGREQYF
CDR3nt: TGTGCCAGTAGTTCGGTGGGGGGAAGGGAGCAGTACTTC

v_gene: TRBV11-2
abundance: NA
d_gene: NA
j_gene: TRBJ2-7
CDR3aa: CASSLGRTYEQYF
CDR3nt: TGTGCCAGCAGCTTAGGGAGAACCTACGAGCAGTACTTC

v_gene: TRBV5-1
abundance: NA
d_gene: NA
j_gene: TRBJ2-1
CDR3aa: CASSSQGNEQFF
CDR3nt: TGCGCCAGCAGCTCCCAGGGTAATGAGCAGTTCTTC

v_gene: TRBV19
abundance: NA
d_gene: TRBD1
j_gene: TRBJ1-2
CDR3aa: CASSRGQVNYGYTF
CDR3nt: TGTGCCAGTAGTAGAGGACAGGTTAACTATGGCTACACCTTC

v_gene: TRBV15
abundance: once
d_gene: NA
j_gene: TRBJ2-3
CDR3aa: CATSRGRTGTYTDTQYF
CDR3nt: TGTGCCACCAGCAGAGGGCGAACCGGGACATACACAGATACGCAGTATTTT

v_gene: TRBV7-9
abundance: NA
d_gene: TRBD1
j_gene: TRBJ1-2
CDR3aa: CASSPETGGTFGYTF
CDR3nt: TGTGCCAGCAGCCCCGAGACAGGGGGCACTTTTGGCTACACCTTC

v_gene: TRBV6-5
abundance: NA
d_gene: NA
j_gene: TRBJ1-6
CDR3aa: CASSYSQEGNSPLHF
CDR3nt: TGTGCCAGCAGTTACTCCCAGGAGGGGAATTCACCCCTCCACTTT

v_gene: TRBV30
abundance: NA
d_gene: NA
j_gene: TRBJ1-3
CDR3aa: CAWSGQGGNTIYF
CDR3nt: TGTGCCTGGAGTGGGCAGGGGGGAAACACCATATATTTT

v_gene: TRBV5-1
abundance: NA
d_gene: NA
j_gene: TRBJ1-2
CDR3aa: CASSLLGDYGYTF
CDR3nt: TGCGCCAGCAGCTTGTTAGGGGACTATGGCTACACCTTC

v_gene: TRBV6-5
abundance: NA
d_gene: NA
j_gene: TRBJ1-1
CDR3aa: CASGARANTEAFF
CDR3nt: TGTGCCAGCGGGGCCAGGGCCAACACTGAAGCTTTCTTT

v_gene: TRBV6-1
abundance: NA
d_gene: TRBD1
j_gene: TRBJ1-4
CDR3aa: CASSEAGTANEKLFF
CDR3nt: TGTGCCAGCAGTGAAGCAGGGACAGCCAATGAAAAACTGTTTTTT

v_gene: TRBV3-1/TRBV3-2
abundance: NA
d_gene: NA
j_gene: TRBJ2-4
CDR3aa: CASSRDSGIGIQYF
CDR3nt: TGTGCCAGCAGCCGGGACTCGGGTATAGGCATTCAGTACTTC

v_gene: TRBV28
abundance: NA
d_gene: TRBD1
j_gene: TRBJ1-1
CDR3aa: CASSPRTGGRAFF
CDR3nt: TGTGCCAGCAGTCCCCGGACAGGGGGGCGGGCTTTCTTT

v_gene: TRBV3-1/TRBV3-2
abundance: NA
d_gene: TRBD1
j_gene: TRBJ1-4
CDR3aa: CASSQEFGTATNEKLFF
CDR3nt: TGTGCCAGCAGCCAAGAGTTCGGGACAGCAACTAATGAAAAACTGTTTTTT

v_gene: TRBV5-6
abundance: once
d_gene: TRBD2
j_gene: TRBJ2-2
CDR3aa: CASRYAGVANTGELFF
CDR3nt: TGTGCCAGCAGATATGCGGGAGTCGCGAACACCGGGGAGCTGTTTTTT

v_gene: TRBV9
abundance: NA
d_gene: NA
j_gene: TRBJ1-1
CDR3aa: CASSVGRGGNTEAFF
CDR3nt: TGTGCCAGCAGCGTCGGGAGGGGCGGGAACACTGAAGCTTTCTTT

v_gene: TRBV2
abundance: NA
d_gene: TRBD2
j_gene: TRBJ2-5
CDR3aa: CASSASSGRQETQYF
CDR3nt: TGTGCCAGCAGTGCAAGTAGCGGGAGGCAAGAGACCCAGTACTTC

v_gene: TRBV5-1
abundance: once
d_gene: NA
j_gene: TRBJ1-2
CDR3aa: CASSLSGNYGYTF
CDR3nt: TGCGCCAGCAGCTTGTCAGGGAACTATGGCTACACCTTC

v_gene: TRBV5-1
abundance: NA
d_gene: TRBD1
j_gene: TRBJ1-6
CDR3aa: CASSPLVGQGGSPLHF
CDR3nt: TGCGCCAGCAGCCCGCTGGTGGGACAGGGTGGTTCACCCCTCCACTTT

v_gene: TRBV28
abundance: NA
d_gene: NA
j_gene: TRBJ1-5
CDR3aa: CATGGGGNSNQPQHF
CDR3nt: TGTGCCACCGGGGGCGGGGGTAATAGCAATCAGCCCCAGCATTTT

v_gene: TRBV11-3
abundance: NA
d_gene: NA
j_gene: TRBJ2-1
CDR3aa: CASSRGTLPGREQFF
CDR3nt: TGTGCCAGCAGCCGCGGGACTTTACCCGGCAGGGAGCAGTTCTTC

v_gene: TRBV10-3
abundance: NA
d_gene: NA
j_gene: TRBJ1-2
CDR3aa: CAISESAFVGYTF
CDR3nt: TGTGCCATCAGTGAGTCGGCATTCGTTGGCTACACCTTC

v_gene: TRBV7-7
abundance: NA
d_gene: NA
j_gene: TRBJ2-5
CDR3aa: CASSTTSGTQYF
CDR3nt: TGTGCTAGCAGCACCACGTCGGGGACCCAGTACTTC

v_gene: TRBV6-2/TRBV6-3
abundance: NA
d_gene: NA
j_gene: TRBJ2-4
CDR3aa: CASSRADSQYF
CDR3nt: TGTGCCAGCAGTCGAGCCGACAGTCAGTACTTC

v_gene: TRBV4-3
abundance: NA
d_gene: NA
j_gene: TRBJ2-1
CDR3aa: CASSQDGRGSYNEQFF
CDR3nt: TGCGCCAGCAGCCAAGATGGTAGGGGGTCCTACAATGAGCAGTTCTTC

v_gene: TRBV6-2/TRBV6-3
abundance: NA
d_gene: NA
j_gene: TRBJ2-7
CDR3aa: CASSFSGSYEQYF
CDR3nt: TGTGCCAGCAGTTTCAGCGGTTCCTACGAGCAGTACTTC

v_gene: TRBV9
abundance: NA
d_gene: TRBD1
j_gene: TRBJ1-3
CDR3aa: CASSAGQNPGNTIYF
CDR3nt: TGTGCCAGCAGCGCGGGACAGAACCCTGGAAACACCATATATTTT

v_gene: TRBV9
abundance: NA
d_gene: TRBD1
j_gene: TRBJ1-2
CDR3aa: CASSGPGQGNGYTF
CDR3nt: TGTGCCAGCAGCGGGCCGGGACAGGGCAATGGCTACACCTTC

v_gene: TRBV10-3
abundance: NA
d_gene: NA
j_gene: TRBJ1-6
CDR3aa: CASRVSYNSPLHF
CDR3nt: TGTGCCAGCCGGGTCTCCTATAATTCACCCCTCCACTTT

v_gene: TRBV5-4
abundance: NA
d_gene: NA
j_gene: TRBJ1-3
CDR3aa: CASSLAPGETIYF
CDR3nt: TGTGCCAGCAGCTTGGCGCCAGGGGAGACCATATATTTT

v_gene: TRBV28
abundance: NA
d_gene: NA
j_gene: TRBJ1-5
CDR3aa: CASSFVRGNQPQHF
CDR3nt: TGTGCCAGCAGTTTTGTACGGGGCAATCAGCCCCAGCATTTT

v_gene: TRBV4-3
abundance: NA
d_gene: TRBD1
j_gene: TRBJ1-3
CDR3aa: CASSQDHRTGFGNTIYF
CDR3nt: TGCGCCAGCAGCCAAGATCACAGGACAGGGTTCGGAAACACCATATATTTT